One and the same sample provided the 14 T cell receptor beta chains below, sequenced in a study of T and B cells in COVID-19 patients. TRB rearrangements were amplified by multiplex PCR with BIOMED2 TRB-A/B primers. One entry per CDR3 protein, called by TCRdb with MiXCR from the multiplex PCR reads. Counted here are some 13,000 distinct CDR3 sequences, about 25% occurring once; the ten biggest clones make up 4% to 5%. TRB was amplified from about 250-500 ng of blood genomic DNA. Sequencing input: blood. Every receptor here comes from a human donor who had recovered from COVID-19.

This clonotype was detected only a few times. The chain links TRBV5-1 to TRBJ2-3; tentative D call: TRBD1 (5 bases). Trimming left V 4 bases short and J 0 bases short, with 9 bases between. The CDR3 loop spans 14 amino acids. CDR1 and CDR2 from the germline V gene are SGHRS and YFSETQ. CDR3 in amino acids: CASSTDTSTDTQYF. CDR3 in DNA: TGCGCCAGCAGCACGGACACGAGCACAGATACGCAGTATTTT. Combining the CDR3 with reference TRBV5-1 and TRBJ2-3 gives the whole variable domain KAGVTQTPRYLIKTRGQQVTLSCSPISGHRSVSWYQQTPGQGLQFLFEYFSETQRNKGNFPGRFSGRQFSNSRSEMNVSTLELGDSALYLCASSTDTSTDTQYFGPGTRLTVL.

This clonotype was counted at least ten times. J is TRBJ2-7 and V is TRBV5-5; a weak D match, TRBD1 (5 bases). This CDR3 region has 16 residues. Germline V CDR1 and CDR2: SGHKS, YYEKEE (reference sequence). V lost 0 bases and J 5 bases, leaving 18 bases between the germline ends. CDR3 in amino acids: CASSLDQGIPSDEQYF. The CDR3 DNA sequence: TGTGCCAGCAGCTTGGATCAGGGCATCCCAAGTGACGAGCAGTACTTC.

As regards this clonotype: With a much larger clone just one base away, this may be a read error. The rearrangement joins TRBV12-3 or TRBV12-4 to TRBJ2-2, with D perhaps being TRBD1 or TRBD2 (5 bases each). The CDR3 length is 15 residues. CDR3 in amino acids: CASSLRGANTGKLFF. As DNA, the CDR3 is TGTGCCAGCAGTTTAAGAGGGGCGAACACCGGGAAGCTGTTTTTT.

A few counts support this clonotype. The chain has TRBV7-9 and TRBJ2-1, with D possibly TRBD2 on 5 matching bases. This CDR3 has 15 residues. Trimming took 7 bases from V and 2 from J, leaving 15 bases between them. Per the germline V gene, CDR1 is SEHNR and CDR2 is FQNEAQ (reference sequence). The CDR3 is CASIEGGTTYNEQFF. CDR3 bases: TGTGCCAGCATAGAGGGCGGCACAACCTACAATGAGCAGTTCTTC. Using reference TRBV7-9 and TRBJ2-1 for the parts outside the CDR3, the full variable domain is DTGVSQNPRHKITKRGQNVTFRCDPISEHNRLYWYRQTLGQGPEFLTYFQNEAQLEKSRLLSDRFSAERPKGSFSTLEIQRTEQGDSAMYLCASIEGGTTYNEQFFGPGTRLTVL.

This sequence joins TRBV20-1 and TRBJ2-1; 12 bases fit TRBD2. Per germline, CDR1 DFQATT and CDR2 SNEGSKA (reference sequence). The CDR3 covers 21 residues. V lost 1 base to trimming and J lost 1 base; unmatched junction nucleotides: 17. CDR3 in amino acids: CSARAAVETSGRVRSYNEQFF. Written as DNA, the CDR3 is TGCAGTGCTAGAGCCGCAGTTGAGACTAGCGGGAGAGTTAGGTCCTACAATGAGCAGTTCTTC.

This clonotype was seen repeatedly, ten times or more. The chain employs TRBV6-4 and TRBJ2-7; TRBD2 matches at 11 bases. J was trimmed by 7 bases and V by 1 base; bases with no gene match: 9. This CDR3 has 16 residues. Germline CDR1 MRHNA, CDR2 SNTAGT. CDR3 in DNA: TGTGCCAGCAGTGACTTGGGACTAGCGGTCCACTTGGAGCAGTACTTC. This gives the protein CASSDLGLAVHLEQYF.

This clonotype rates as medium-sized. CDR3 protein: CASSFERDRHNEQFF. The CDR3 DNA sequence: TGTGCCAGCAGTTTTGAGCGGGACAGGCATAATGAGCAGTTCTTC. The chain is built from TRBV27 and TRBJ2-1, with TRBD1 as a possible D gene (8 bases). The germline gives CDR1 MNHEY, CDR2 SMNVEV (reference sequence). The V and J ends lost 3 bases and 7 bases respectively, with 16 bases between them. The CDR3 is 15 residues long.

This clonotype ranks as medium-sized (0.01 to 0.1%). V is TRBV19 and J is TRBJ1-2; 7 positions agree with TRBD1. Germline CDR1 reads LNHDA; CDR2 reads SQIVND (reference sequence). The CDR3 is 16 residues long. The trim removed 7 bases at V and 4 bases at J, leaving 15 bases unmatched. The CDR3 spells CASNTDREGVGYGYTF. In DNA form, the CDR3 reads TGTGCCAGTAATACTGACAGGGAAGGAGTGGGCTATGGCTACACCTTC.

The rearrangement uses TRBV30 and TRBJ1-1, with a weak D call TRBD1 (6 bases). V was clipped by 5 bases and J by 3 bases, with 10 bases between them. The CDR3 sequence is 12 residues long. Germline values: CDR1 GTSNPN, CDR2 SVGIG (reference sequence). This CDR3 reads CAWDRSHTEAFF. The CDR3 DNA is TGTGCCTGGGACAGGAGTCACACTGAAGCTTTCTTT.

This clonotype was detected many times. The chain combines TRBV6-1 with TRBJ2-1; TRBD2 might be the D (5 bases). Trimming cost V 6 bases and J 3 bases, with 15 bases left between them. The CDR3 is made up of 15 amino acids. CDR1 is MNHNS, CDR2 SASEGT, per germline. CDR3 residues: CASRASPGYYNEQFF. In DNA form, the CDR3 reads TGTGCCAGCAGAGCTAGCCCGGGGTACTACAATGAGCAGTTCTTC.

This clonotype was observed a handful of times. The chain couples TRBV7-2 to TRBJ2-4, with D unclear. There are 15 residues in the CDR3. The germline gives CDR1 SGHTA, CDR2 FQGNSA. Trimming shortened V by 3 bases and J by 0 bases, and 9 bases separated the two germline ends. CDR3 bases: TGTGCCAGCAGCTTGGCGACGCTAGCCAAAAACATTCAGTACTTC. As protein: CASSLATLAKNIQYF.

Points on this clonotype: One base away lies a much larger clone, so this may be a sequencing read error. V gene TRBV15 combines with J gene TRBJ2-1; 7 nucleotides line up with TRBD2. The CDR3 spans 24 residues. J gave up 0 bases and V 2 bases, and 28 bases lay outside the gene matches. Germline CDR1 LNHNV, CDR2 YYDKDF (reference sequence). CDR3 residues: CATSRNIRKGTMGTSGVSYNEQFF. CDR3 coding DNA: TGTGCCACCAGCAGAAATATCAGGAAAGGGACTATGGGGACGAGCGGCGTCTCCTACAATGAGCAGTTCTTC.

By share of the sample, this clonotype is medium-sized. The chain couples TRBV13 to TRBJ2-3; D is possibly TRBD1 or TRBD2 (5 bases each). The ends were cut back, 5 bases at V and 6 bases at J, with 21 bases in the middle. The CDR3 length is 16 residues. The germline V gene has CDR1 PRHDT and CDR2 FYEKMQ (reference sequence). The CDR3: CASSRTFGGKGDTQYF. CDR3 nucleotide sequence: TGTGCCAGCAGCCGTACCTTTGGGGGTAAGGGGGATACGCAGTATTTT.

This clonotype came up many times. The chain links TRBV13 to TRBJ2-3; D is undetermined. V was pared by 4 bases and J by 2 bases, with 13 bases between. This CDR3 has 15 residues. Germline lookup yields CDR1 PRHDT and CDR2 FYEKMQ (reference sequence). The CDR3 DNA is TGTGCCAGCAGCTCCGACAAAATTTACACAGATACGCAGTATTTT. Protein: CASSSDKIYTDTQYF.